In its sample, the clone carrying this T cell receptor (beta chain) was seen a few times. The ends lost 3 bases at V and 0 bases at J; junction bases unmatched: 10. CDR1 and CDR2 (germline): SGHTA, FQGNSA. The CDR3 covers 20 residues. The data were taken from a study of T cells of healthy individuals. TCRdb fed the 5' RACE reads into MiXCR, producing one record per CDR3 protein. The table shows 100,000 or so distinct CDR3 sequences, with around 17% occurring only once. The TCR originated in a human donor in good health. The chain couples TRBV7-2 to TRBJ2-3; 15 positions agree with TRBD2. CDR3 protein: CASSFRKGLAGGRSTDTQYF. In nucleotides, the CDR3 is TGTGCCAGCAGCTTCCGAAAGGGACTAGCGGGGGGCCGAAGCACAGATACGCAGTATTTT.